This entry features one TCR beta chain sequence. No antigen is known for it. From cysteine to phenylalanine, the CDR3 is 13 amino acids long. No DNA sequence was recorded. Based on the germline V gene (reference sequence), the CDR1 and CDR2 sequences are SEHNR and FQNEAQ. These data belong to a study of T cells expressing NK-cell markers (dated by TCRdb to 2018 to 2020). About the study as a whole: In sorted CD3+CD56+NKG2C+, CD3+CD56+NKG2C- and CD3+CD56-NKG2C+ T-cell subsets from several donors, TCR beta-chain repertoires were profiled. Seven of the eight sequenced donors were HCMV-seropositive and one was HCMV-seronegative. Libraries were sequenced as 2 x 150 bp reads on Illumina HiSeq 2000/2500, MiSeq or NextSeq. All eight donors whose samples were sequenced were randomly selected healthy volunteers, three of them men and five women.

Sequencing was performed on an Illumina HiSeq 2000. TCR beta cDNA libraries were made by 5'RACE template switching that added a universal primer site and unique molecular identifiers. cDNA synthesis was primed from the TCR beta constant segment, followed by two successive PCR amplification steps. The study's own analysis went as follows. MIGEC was used to demultiplex reads and group reads by UMI, and MiTCR was used to assemble and quantify clonotypes. Only TCR cDNA sequences supported by at least two reads were kept to exclude erroneous sequences. The tcR package was used for downstream repertoire analysis, and clonotypes were matched across fractions by CDR3 nucleotide sequence plus V segment. VDJmatch was used to annotate antigen specificity against VDJdb, with one amino acid substitution allowed in CDR3. After TCRdb reprocessed the reads, each CDR3 protein sequence was kept as one row, without DNA. TCRdb assigned the V and J calls; the authors' analysis was not used. The sample table gives a few hundred thousand distinct CDR3 sequences. The ten largest make up roughly 5.2% of the sample.

The paper's findings and limits, for the study overall: Those dominant clonotypes were again the most abundant among CD3+CD56-NKG2C+ cells in a handful of donors, at about 25-65%. In several donors, the dominant CD3+CD56+NKG2C+ clonotypes were found to rank among the top 10 CD8+ clonotypes and to make up roughly 1.0-7.0% of CD8+ T cells. It remained unclear whether the expanded NKG2C-expressing T cell clones were specific for HCMV antigens.

HCMV-specific IgG was detected in serum with a commercial ELISA kit to determine HCMV serostatus. Ficoll density gradient centrifugation was used to isolate peripheral blood mononuclear cells from blood. The clonotype comes from a man aged 18-75 years in good health. The sample taken for sequencing was blood T cells: a sorted CD56 or NKG2C T cell subset, CD4+ or CD8+ T cells, or bulk PBMC T cells (not recorded which). This chain joins TRBV7-9 to TRBJ2-1. The encoded CDR3 is CASSSFASNEQFF.